The 21 T cell receptor beta chains given below trace back to one sample, sequenced in a study of shared clonotypes between healthy human individuals. Clones were sequenced by immunoSEQ multiplex PCR, and TCRdb holds only the in-frame ones, with some missing. The profile shows some 1 million clones, under 80% of them singletons. The sample was memory CD4+ T cells sorted from blood. Indicated subset: CD45RA-negative fraction. The receptor source for this set is a young man in good health.

The V gene is TRBV30, the J gene TRBJ1-6; tentatively, D is TRBD1 (6 bases). There are 15 residues in the CDR3. Germline CDR1 is GTSNPN and CDR2 is SVGIG (reference sequence). V lost 0 bases to trimming and J lost 6 bases, with 12 bases between them. CDR3 residues: CAWSVLRGSNSPLHF. Written as DNA, the CDR3 is TGTGCCTGGAGTGTACTCAGGGGAAGTAATTCACCCCTCCACTTT.

The CDR3 DNA is TGTGCCAGTAGTAACAGGGAACTCTTCAATCAGCCCCAGCATTTT. As protein: CASSNRELFNQPQHF. The gene calls are TRBV19 and TRBJ1-5; TRBD1 might be the D (6 bases). The CDR3 is made up of 15 amino acids. Germline V gene data show CDR1 as LNHDA and CDR2 as SQIVND (reference sequence). Trimming cost V 4 bases and J 3 bases, with 13 bases left between them.

The chain employs TRBV6-1 and TRBJ1-3; TRBD1 is a possible D gene (5 bases). This CDR3 is 15 amino acids long. The germline CDR1 and CDR2 sequences are MNHNS and SASEGT. Trimming took off 4 bases at V and 2 bases at J, with 12 bases between the two ends. The CDR3 DNA reads TGTGCCAGCAGTGTTGGGCAGGGAGCTGGAAACACCATATATTTT. Its translation is CASSVGQGAGNTIYF.

The chain employs TRBV4-3 and TRBJ2-2, with D tentatively TRBD2 (6 bases). V was pared by 5 bases and J by 4 bases, with 20 bases between. Germline CDR1 is LGHNA and CDR2 is YSLEER. The CDR3 spans 17 residues. CDR3 sequence reads: CASSYEAGGLGTGELFF. The CDR3, as DNA: TGCGCCAGCAGCTATGAAGCGGGCGGGCTAGGCACCGGGGAGCTGTTTTTT.

This rearrangement joins TRBV7-6 to TRBJ2-5; D is undetermined. Germline CDR1 reads SGHVS; CDR2 reads FNYEAQ. The V end lost 6 bases, the J end lost 3 bases, and 14 bases lay between the germline ends. The CDR3 contains 14 residues. The CDR3 nucleotides are TGTGCCAGCAGAGTCTTGTATAGGGAAGAGACCCAGTACTTC. Its protein product is CASRVLYREETQYF.

This sequence joins TRBV11-3 and TRBJ1-1; no clear D gene. The CDR3 spans 13 residues. Trimming took 5 bases from V and 10 from J, leaving 17 bases between them. Per germline, CDR1 SGHNT and CDR2 YENEEA. CDR3 coding DNA: TGTGCCAGCAGCCCAGACGGGGTCGGTCGAGCTTTCTTT. This translates into CASSPDGVGRAFF.

V is TRBV6-6 and J is TRBJ2-5; D uncertain. The germline gives CDR1 MNHNY, CDR2 SVGAGI (reference sequence). The germline V and J ends were trimmed by 6 bases and 7 bases, with 12 bases remaining between them. CDR3 length: 12 amino acids. This CDR3 reads CASRLTGGTQYF. For the CDR3, the DNA is TGTGCCAGCAGGCTAACGGGCGGGACCCAGTACTTC.

This clone occurred a few times. The chain is built from TRBV5-5 and TRBJ1-5; D is perhaps TRBD1 (6 bases). There are 16 residues in the CDR3. Germline-derived CDR1 and CDR2 are SGHKS and YYEKEE (reference sequence). V gave up 2 bases and J gave up 7 bases, with 19 bases separating them. CDR3 nucleotides: TGTGCCAGCAGCTTCCGATTCGCGACAGGTGCGCAGCCCCAGCATTTT. As protein: CASSFRFATGAQPQHF.

V is TRBV7-2 and J is TRBJ2-1; 9 nucleotides agree with TRBD2. V was clipped by 6 bases and J by 8 bases; unmatched bases: 11. This CDR3 region has 15 residues. Germline-derived CDR1 and CDR2 are SGHTA and FQGNSA. The CDR3 sequence: CASSYRAGGGDEQFF. CDR3 nucleotide sequence: TGTGCCAGCAGTTACCGGGCGGGAGGGGGGGATGAGCAGTTCTTC.

The chain has TRBV13 and TRBJ1-1; 8 nucleotides line up with TRBD1. Germline assignment: CDR1 PRHDT and CDR2 FYEKMQ (reference sequence). The CDR3 length is 15 residues. V lost 5 bases to trimming and J lost 1 base; unmatched junction nucleotides: 6. In DNA, the CDR3 is TGTGCCAGCAGCATCCGGACAGGGTGGAACACTGAAGCTTTCTTT. Translating gives CASSIRTGWNTEAFF.

The chain is built from TRBV7-6 and TRBJ1-2; the match to TRBD1 covers 7 bases. With V trimmed by 5 bases and J by 6 bases, 12 bases remained unmatched. This CDR3 comprises 15 residues. CDR1 and CDR2 (germline): SGHVS, FNYEAQ. CDR3 DNA: TGTGCCAGCAGCCCCCAGACAGGGAGCTTACATGGCTACACCTTC. Translated: CASSPQTGSLHGYTF.

The V gene is TRBV11-2, the J gene TRBJ2-5; the match to TRBD1 covers 8 bases. This CDR3 spans 16 amino acids. Trimming removed 5 bases from V and 5 bases from J; junction bases left unmatched: 13. Germline CDR1 is SGHAT and CDR2 is FQNNGV. The CDR3 nucleotides are TGTGCCAGCAGCCACCGGCTGGGCAGGGGGCAGGAGACCCAGTACTTC. This gives the protein CASSHRLGRGQETQYF.

This rearrangement joins TRBV2 to TRBJ2-5; 8 bases are shared with TRBD2. Germline CDR1 reads SNHLY; CDR2 reads FYNNEI. The CDR3 totals 12 residues. V dropped 3 bases and J dropped 13; count of bases not matched to a gene: 7. The DNA of the CDR3 is TGTGCCAGCAGTGAGGGGTGGGGACTAGGGTACTTC. The encoded protein is CASSEGWGLGYF.

This chain uses TRBV2 with TRBJ2-7; 8 positions match TRBD1. CDR3 length: 15 amino acids. The junction had 7 bases not matched to a gene; V was cut back by 6 bases and J by 0 bases. Per the germline V gene, CDR1 is SNHLY and CDR2 is FYNNEI. This CDR3 is CASRLDRASSYEQYF. CDR3 bases: TGTGCCAGCAGACTGGACAGGGCGAGCTCCTACGAGCAGTACTTC.

The chain links TRBV5-1 to TRBJ2-7; TRBD2 matches 9 bases. With 3 bases clipped from V and 5 bases from J, the junction kept 9 bases outside the gene matches. The CDR3 extends over 15 amino acids. Germline V gives CDR1 SGHRS, CDR2 YFSETQ. CDR3 protein: CASSSLSGSVDEQYF. CDR3 coding DNA: TGCGCCAGCAGCTCCCTTAGCGGGAGCGTGGACGAGCAGTACTTC.

This clone was seen a single time. The chain links TRBV5-1 to TRBJ2-1, with 7 bases aligning to TRBD1. The V gene's germline CDR1 is SGHRS and CDR2 YFSETQ. This CDR3 is 16 amino acids long. V was pared by 2 bases and J by 0 bases, with 5 bases of the junction left unmatched. Written as DNA, the CDR3 is TGCGCCAGCAGCTTAGGGACAGTCATCTCCTACAATGAGCAGTTCTTC. Translated, it gives CASSLGTVISYNEQFF.

This clone was detected only once. The V call is TRBV5-1, the J call TRBJ2-5; 7 positions match TRBD2. V lost 1 base to trimming and J lost 3 bases; unmatched junction nucleotides: 3. CDR1 and CDR2 (germline): SGHRS, YFSETQ. The CDR3 has 14 residues. The CDR3 coding sequence is TGCGCCAGCAGCTTGCTTACTAGCGAAGAGACCCAGTACTTC. Its translation: CASSLLTSEETQYF. Drawing the rest from reference TRBV5-1 and TRBJ2-5, the complete variable domain is KAGVTQTPRYLIKTRGQQVTLSCSPISGHRSVSWYQQTPGQGLQFLFEYFSETQRNKGNFPGRFSGRQFSNSRSEMNVSTLELGDSALYLCASSLLTSEETQYFGPGTRLLVL.

The J gene is TRBJ1-1, the V gene TRBV7-6; D is uncertain. Germline V gives CDR1 SGHVS, CDR2 FNYEAQ. Trimming removed 0 bases from V and 1 base from J, with 9 bases in between. The CDR3 loop spans 15 amino acids. CDR3 sequence reads: CASSLAPPRNTEAFF. The CDR3 DNA reads TGTGCCAGCAGCTTAGCCCCCCCGCGGAACACTGAAGCTTTCTTT.

The chain recombines TRBV28 with TRBJ1-2; perhaps TRBD1 as D (6 bases). The CDR3 runs 11 residues. CDR1 is MDHEN, CDR2 SYDVKM, per germline. The V end was cut by 10 bases, the J end by 6 bases, with 12 bases between. This chain's CDR3 is CAIRGGNGYTF. The CDR3 DNA reads TGTGCCATCAGAGGGGGGAATGGCTACACCTTC.

CDR3 protein: CASSEPTSGRGADTQYF. The CDR3 nucleotides read TGTGCCAGCAGTGAACCTACTAGCGGGAGGGGGGCAGATACGCAGTATTTT. The chain is built from TRBV25-1 and TRBJ2-3; TRBD2 matches at 13 bases. Germline CDR1 reads MGHDK; CDR2 reads SYGVNS. This CDR3 spans 17 amino acids. Trimming took 2 bases from V and 4 from J; bases not matched to a gene: 6.

This chain connects TRBV6-1 to TRBJ2-7; 10 nucleotides line up with TRBD1. The germline CDR1 and CDR2 sequences are MNHNS and SASEGT. The junction had 7 bases not matched to a gene; V was cut back by 6 bases and J by 2 bases. This CDR3 is built from 15 residues. CDR3 residues: CASRTRDRGTYEQYF. CDR3 in DNA: TGTGCCAGCAGAACCCGGGACAGGGGCACCTACGAGCAGTACTTC.